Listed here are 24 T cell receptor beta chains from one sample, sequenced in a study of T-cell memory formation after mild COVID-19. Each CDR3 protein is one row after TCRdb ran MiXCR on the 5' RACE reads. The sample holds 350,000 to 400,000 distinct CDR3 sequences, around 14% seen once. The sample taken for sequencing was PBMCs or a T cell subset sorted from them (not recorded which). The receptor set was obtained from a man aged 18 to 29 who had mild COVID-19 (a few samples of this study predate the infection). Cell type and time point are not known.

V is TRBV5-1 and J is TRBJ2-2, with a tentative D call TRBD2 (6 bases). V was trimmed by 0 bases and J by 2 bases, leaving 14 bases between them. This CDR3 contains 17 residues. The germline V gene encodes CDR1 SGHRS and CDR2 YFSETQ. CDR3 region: CASSLALGGPNTGELFF. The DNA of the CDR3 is TGCGCCAGCAGCTTGGCCTTGGGAGGACCCAACACCGGGGAGCTGTTTTTT.

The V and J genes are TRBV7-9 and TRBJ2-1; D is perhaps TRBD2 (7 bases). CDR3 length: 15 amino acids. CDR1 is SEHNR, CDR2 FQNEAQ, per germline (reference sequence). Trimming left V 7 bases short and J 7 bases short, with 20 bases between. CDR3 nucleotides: TGTGCCAGCAACGCCTTGGGGGGGGGCGTGAATGAGCAGTTCTTC. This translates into CASNALGGGVNEQFF.

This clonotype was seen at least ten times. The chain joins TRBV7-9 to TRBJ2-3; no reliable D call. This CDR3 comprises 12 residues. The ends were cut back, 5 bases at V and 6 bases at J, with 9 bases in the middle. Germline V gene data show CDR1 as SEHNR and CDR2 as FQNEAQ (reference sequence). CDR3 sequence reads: CASSSITDTQYF. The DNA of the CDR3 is TGTGCCAGCAGCAGCATCACGGATACGCAGTATTTT. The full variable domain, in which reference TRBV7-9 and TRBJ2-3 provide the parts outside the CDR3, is DTGVSQNPRHKITKRGQNVTFRCDPISEHNRLYWYRQTLGQGPEFLTYFQNEAQLEKSRLLSDRFSAERPKGSFSTLEIQRTEQGDSAMYLCASSSITDTQYFGPGTRLTVL.

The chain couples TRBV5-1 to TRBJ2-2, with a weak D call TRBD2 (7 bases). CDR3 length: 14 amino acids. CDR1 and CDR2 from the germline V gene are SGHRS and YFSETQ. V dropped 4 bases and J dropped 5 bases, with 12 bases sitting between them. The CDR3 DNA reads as TGCGCCAGCAGCGGGGGGGCGTTGACCGGGGAGCTGTTTTTT. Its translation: CASSGGALTGELFF.

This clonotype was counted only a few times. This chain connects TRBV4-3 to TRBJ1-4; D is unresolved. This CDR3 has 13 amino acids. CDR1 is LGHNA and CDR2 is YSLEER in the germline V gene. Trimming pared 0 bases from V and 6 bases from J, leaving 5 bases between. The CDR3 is CASSQDTHEKLFF. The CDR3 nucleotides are TGCGCCAGCAGCCAAGATACCCATGAAAAACTGTTTTTT.

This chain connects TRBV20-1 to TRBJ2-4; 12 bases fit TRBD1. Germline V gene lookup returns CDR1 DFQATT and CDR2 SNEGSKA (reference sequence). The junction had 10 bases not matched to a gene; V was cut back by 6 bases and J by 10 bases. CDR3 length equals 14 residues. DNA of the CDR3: TGCAGTGCCGCGAGCGGGACAGGGGGCCAAATTCAGTACTTC. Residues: CSAASGTGGQIQYF.

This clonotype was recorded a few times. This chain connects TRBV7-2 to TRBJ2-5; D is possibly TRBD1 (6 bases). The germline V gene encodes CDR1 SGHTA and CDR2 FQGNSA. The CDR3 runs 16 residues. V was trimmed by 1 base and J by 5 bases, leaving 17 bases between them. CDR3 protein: CASSLVHQTGRETQYF. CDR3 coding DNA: TGTGCCAGCAGCTTAGTTCACCAGACAGGCAGGGAGACCCAGTACTTC. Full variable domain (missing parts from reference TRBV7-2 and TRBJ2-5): GAGVSQSPSNKVTEKGKDVELRCDPISGHTALYWYRQSLGQGLEFLIYFQGNSAPDKSGLPSDRFSAERTGGSVSTLTIQRTQQEDSAVYLCASSLVHQTGRETQYFGPGTRLLVL.

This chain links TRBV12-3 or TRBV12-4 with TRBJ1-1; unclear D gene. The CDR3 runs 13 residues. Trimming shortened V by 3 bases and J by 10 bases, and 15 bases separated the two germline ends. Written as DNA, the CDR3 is TGTGCCAGCAGTTTCCGTCCCGTTGACGGAGCTTTCTTT. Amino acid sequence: CASSFRPVDGAFF.

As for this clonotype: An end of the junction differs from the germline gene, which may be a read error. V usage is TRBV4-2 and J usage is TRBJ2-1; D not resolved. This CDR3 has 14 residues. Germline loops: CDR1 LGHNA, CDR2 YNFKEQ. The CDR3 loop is CSSSQDAKNHEQFF. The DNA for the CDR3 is TGTTCCAGCAGCCAAGATGCTAAGAATCATGAGCAGTTCTTC.

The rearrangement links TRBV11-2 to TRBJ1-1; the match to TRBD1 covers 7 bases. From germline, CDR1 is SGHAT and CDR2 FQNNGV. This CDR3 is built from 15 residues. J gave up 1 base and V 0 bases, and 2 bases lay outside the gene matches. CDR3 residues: CASSLDWTGNTEAFF. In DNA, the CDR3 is TGTGCCAGCAGCTTAGATTGGACAGGGAACACTGAAGCTTTCTTT.

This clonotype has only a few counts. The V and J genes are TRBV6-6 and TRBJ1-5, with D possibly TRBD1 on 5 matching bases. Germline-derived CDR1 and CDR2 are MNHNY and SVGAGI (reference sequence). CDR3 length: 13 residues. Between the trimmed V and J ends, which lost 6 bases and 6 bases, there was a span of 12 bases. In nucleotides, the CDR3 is TGTGCCAGCAGCGCGCAGGGTAGTCAGCCCCAGCATTTT. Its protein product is CASSAQGSQPQHF.

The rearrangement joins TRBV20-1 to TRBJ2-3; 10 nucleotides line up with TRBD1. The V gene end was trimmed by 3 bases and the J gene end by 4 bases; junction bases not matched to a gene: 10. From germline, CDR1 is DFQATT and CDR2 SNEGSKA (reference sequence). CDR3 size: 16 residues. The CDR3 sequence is CSASNPRDRGPDTQYF. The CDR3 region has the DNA TGCAGTGCTAGCAACCCCCGGGACAGGGGACCAGATACGCAGTATTTT.

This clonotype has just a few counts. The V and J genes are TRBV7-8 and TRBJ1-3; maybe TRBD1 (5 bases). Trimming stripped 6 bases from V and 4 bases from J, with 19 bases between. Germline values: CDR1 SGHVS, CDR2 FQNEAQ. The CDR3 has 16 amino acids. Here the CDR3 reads CASRPATGVRGNTIYF. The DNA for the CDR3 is TGTGCCAGCAGACCGGCCACAGGCGTGAGGGGAAACACCATATATTTT.

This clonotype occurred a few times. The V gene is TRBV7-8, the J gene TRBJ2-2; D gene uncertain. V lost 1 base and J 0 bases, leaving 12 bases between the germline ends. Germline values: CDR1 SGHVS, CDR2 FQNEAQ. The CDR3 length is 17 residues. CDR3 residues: CASSLGRARPNTGELFF. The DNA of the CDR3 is TGTGCCAGCAGCTTAGGTCGGGCTCGACCGAACACCGGGGAGCTGTTTTTT. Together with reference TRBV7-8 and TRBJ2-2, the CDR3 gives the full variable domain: GAGVSQSPRYKVAKRGQDVALRCDPISGHVSLFWYQQALGQGPEFLTYFQNEAQLDKSGLPSDRFFAERPEGSVSTLKIQRTQQEDSAVYLCASSLGRARPNTGELFFGEGSRLTVL.

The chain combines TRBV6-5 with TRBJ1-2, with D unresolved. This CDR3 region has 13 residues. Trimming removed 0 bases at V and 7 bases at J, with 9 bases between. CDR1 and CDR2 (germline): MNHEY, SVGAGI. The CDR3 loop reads CASSYSSRVGYTF. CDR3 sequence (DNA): TGTGCCAGCAGTTACTCGTCCCGTGTTGGCTACACCTTC.

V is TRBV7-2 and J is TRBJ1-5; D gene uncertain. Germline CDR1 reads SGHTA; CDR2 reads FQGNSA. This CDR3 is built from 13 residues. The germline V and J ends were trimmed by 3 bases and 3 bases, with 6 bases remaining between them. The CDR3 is CASSFWHNQPQHF. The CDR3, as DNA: TGTGCCAGCAGCTTCTGGCACAATCAGCCCCAGCATTTT. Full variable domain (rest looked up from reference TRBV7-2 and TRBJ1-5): GAGVSQSPSNKVTEKGKDVELRCDPISGHTALYWYRQSLGQGLEFLIYFQGNSAPDKSGLPSDRFSAERTGGSVSTLTIQRTQQEDSAVYLCASSFWHNQPQHFGDGTRLSIL.

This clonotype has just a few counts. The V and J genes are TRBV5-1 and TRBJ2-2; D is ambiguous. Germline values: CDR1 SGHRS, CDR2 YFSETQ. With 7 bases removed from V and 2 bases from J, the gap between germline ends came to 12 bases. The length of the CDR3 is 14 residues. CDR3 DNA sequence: TGCGCCAGCTCTCACGAGACTAACACCGGGGAGCTGTTTTTT. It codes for CASSHETNTGELFF. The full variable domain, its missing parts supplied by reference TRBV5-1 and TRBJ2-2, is KAGVTQTPRYLIKTRGQQVTLSCSPISGHRSVSWYQQTPGQGLQFLFEYFSETQRNKGNFPGRFSGRQFSNSRSEMNVSTLELGDSALYLCASSHETNTGELFFGEGSRLTVL.

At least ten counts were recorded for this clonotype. CDR3: CASRSPGQGLYEQYF. CDR3 coding DNA: TGTGCCAGCAGATCGCCGGGACAGGGGTTGTACGAGCAGTACTTC. The rearrangement joins TRBV6-5 to TRBJ2-7; 10 positions match TRBD1. The CDR3 runs to 15 residues. With 6 bases clipped from V and 4 bases from J, the junction kept 9 bases outside the gene matches. CDR1 and CDR2 from the germline V gene are MNHEY and SVGAGI.

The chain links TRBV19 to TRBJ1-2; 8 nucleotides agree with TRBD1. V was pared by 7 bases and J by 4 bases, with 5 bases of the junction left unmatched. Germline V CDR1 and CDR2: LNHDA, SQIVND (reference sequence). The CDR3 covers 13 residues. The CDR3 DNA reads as TGTGCCAGTACGAGGGACAGGATCTATGGCTACACCTTC. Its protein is CASTRDRIYGYTF.

The CDR3 coding sequence is TGCGCCAGCAGCTTGGTAGGGACAGCGATGAACACTGAAGCTTTCTTT. Its protein product is CASSLVGTAMNTEAFF. V usage is TRBV5-1 and J usage is TRBJ1-1, with TRBD1 matching over 7 bases. The J segment lost 0 bases and the V segment lost 0 bases, leaving 5 bases of the junction unmatched. This CDR3 has 16 residues. Germline CDR1 SGHRS, CDR2 YFSETQ. Drawing the rest from reference TRBV5-1 and TRBJ1-1, the complete variable domain is KAGVTQTPRYLIKTRGQQVTLSCSPISGHRSVSWYQQTPGQGLQFLFEYFSETQRNKGNFPGRFSGRQFSNSRSEMNVSTLELGDSALYLCASSLVGTAMNTEAFFGQGTRLTVV.

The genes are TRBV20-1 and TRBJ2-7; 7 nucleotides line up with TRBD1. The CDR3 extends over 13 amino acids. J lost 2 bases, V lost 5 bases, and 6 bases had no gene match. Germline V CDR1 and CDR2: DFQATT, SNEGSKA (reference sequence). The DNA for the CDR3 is TGCAGTGCTTTCCGACAGGGCCCCTACGAGCAGTACTTC. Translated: CSAFRQGPYEQYF.

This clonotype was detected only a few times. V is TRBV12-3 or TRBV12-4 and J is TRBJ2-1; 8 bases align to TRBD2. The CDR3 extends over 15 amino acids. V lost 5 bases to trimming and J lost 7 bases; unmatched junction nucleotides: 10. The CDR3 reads CASSTTGLEINEQFF. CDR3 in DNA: TGTGCCAGCAGTACTACGGGACTAGAGATAAATGAGCAGTTCTTC.

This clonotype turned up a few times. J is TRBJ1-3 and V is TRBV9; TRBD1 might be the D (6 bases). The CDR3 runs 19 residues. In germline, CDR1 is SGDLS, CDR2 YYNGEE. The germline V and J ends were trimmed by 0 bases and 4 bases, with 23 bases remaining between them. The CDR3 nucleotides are TGTGCCAGCAGCGTAGTCGAGACCCCGGGACACCTCCGAGGAAACACCATATATTTT. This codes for CASSVVETPGHLRGNTIYF.

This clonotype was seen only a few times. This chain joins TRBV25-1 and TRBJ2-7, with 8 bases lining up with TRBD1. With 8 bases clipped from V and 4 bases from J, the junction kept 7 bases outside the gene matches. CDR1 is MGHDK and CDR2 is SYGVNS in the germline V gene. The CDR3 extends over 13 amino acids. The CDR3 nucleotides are TGTGCCAGCCCGGACAGGGCCCTTTACGAGCAGTACGTC. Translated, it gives CASPDRALYEQYV.